This TCR beta chain was captured by sequencing in a study of T cells after yellow fever vaccination. Notes on the study in general: It was a small share of clonotypes that appeared in both CD4 and CD8 compartments.

The CDR3 is made up of 15 amino acids. Trimming shortened V by 5 bases and J by 3 bases, and 13 bases separated the two germline ends. Germline V gene data show CDR1 as SGHTA and CDR2 as FQGTGA. On this clonotype: Its antigen remains unidentified.

Production of TCR cDNA was by 5'RACE template switching, which also added a universal primer site and UMIs. TCRdb processed the 5' RACE reads anew with MiXCR; each CDR3 protein has one entry. Found here are 300,000 to 400,000 distinct CDR3 sequences, roughly 8.7% of them singletons; the top ten hold roughly 18%. This chain uses TRBV7-3 with TRBJ2-2; D is undetermined. The material sequenced was PBMCs, taken on the day of the first yellow fever vaccination. The TCR originated in a man aged 18 to 30 who received the YFV17D yellow fever vaccine. The CDR3 loop reads CASSPQTRYTGELFF. Here the CDR3 DNA reads TGTGCCAGCAGCCCCCAGACCCGTTACACCGGGGAGCTGTTTTTT.